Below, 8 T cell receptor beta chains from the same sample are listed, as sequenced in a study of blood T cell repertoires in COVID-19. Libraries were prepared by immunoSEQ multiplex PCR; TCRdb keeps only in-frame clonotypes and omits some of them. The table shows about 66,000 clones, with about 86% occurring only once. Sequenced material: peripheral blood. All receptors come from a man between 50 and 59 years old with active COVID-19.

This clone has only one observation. The CDR3 is CASRDSSFNTNTGELFF. In DNA form, the CDR3 reads TGTGCCAGTCGGGACTCAAGCTTCAATACGAACACCGGGGAGCTGTTTTTT. The chain has TRBV19 and TRBJ2-2; TRBD2 might be the D (6 bases). This CDR3 has 17 residues. Looked up from germline, CDR1 is LNHDA and CDR2 is SQIVND (reference sequence). V was clipped by 8 bases and J by 0 bases, with 19 bases between them.

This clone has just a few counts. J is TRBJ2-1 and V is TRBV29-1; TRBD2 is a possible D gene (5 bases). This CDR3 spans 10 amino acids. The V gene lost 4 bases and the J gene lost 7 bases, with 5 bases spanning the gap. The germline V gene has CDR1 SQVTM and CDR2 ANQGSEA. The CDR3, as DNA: TGCAGCGTTGGAGGGAATGAGCAGTTCTTC. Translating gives CSVGGNEQFF.

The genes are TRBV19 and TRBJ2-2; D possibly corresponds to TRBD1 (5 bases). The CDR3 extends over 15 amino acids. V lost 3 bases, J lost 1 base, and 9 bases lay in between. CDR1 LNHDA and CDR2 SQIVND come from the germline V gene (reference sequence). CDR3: CASSIGQGNTGELFF. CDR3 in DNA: TGTGCCAGTAGTATCGGGCAGGGGAACACCGGGGAGCTGTTTTTT.

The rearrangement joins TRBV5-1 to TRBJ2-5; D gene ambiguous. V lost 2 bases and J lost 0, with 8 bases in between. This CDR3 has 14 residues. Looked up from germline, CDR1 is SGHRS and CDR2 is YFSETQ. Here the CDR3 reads CASSFFNYQETQYF. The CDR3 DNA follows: TGCGCCAGCAGCTTCTTTAATTACCAAGAGACCCAGTACTTC.

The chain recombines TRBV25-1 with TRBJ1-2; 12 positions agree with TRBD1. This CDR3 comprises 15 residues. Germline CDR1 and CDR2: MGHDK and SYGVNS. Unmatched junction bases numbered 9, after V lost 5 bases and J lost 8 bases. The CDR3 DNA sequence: TGTGCCAGCAGTTTGCCGGGACAGGGGGCAATCGGCTACACCTTC. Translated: CASSLPGQGAIGYTF.

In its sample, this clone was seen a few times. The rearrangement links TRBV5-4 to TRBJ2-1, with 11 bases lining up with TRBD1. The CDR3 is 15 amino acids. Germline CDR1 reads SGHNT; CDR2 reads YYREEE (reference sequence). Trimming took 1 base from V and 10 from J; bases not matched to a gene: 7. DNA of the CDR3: TGTGCCAGCAGCTTGAAAGGACAGGGGGCACACGAGCAGTTCTTC. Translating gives CASSLKGQGAHEQFF.

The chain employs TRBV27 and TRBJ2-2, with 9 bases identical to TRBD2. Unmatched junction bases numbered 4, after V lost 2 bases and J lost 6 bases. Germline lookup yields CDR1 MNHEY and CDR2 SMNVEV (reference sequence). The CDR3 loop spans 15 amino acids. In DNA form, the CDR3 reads TGTGCCAGCAGTTTAGCGGGAGGGCCTCCCGGGGAGCTGTTTTTT. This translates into CASSLAGGPPGELFF.

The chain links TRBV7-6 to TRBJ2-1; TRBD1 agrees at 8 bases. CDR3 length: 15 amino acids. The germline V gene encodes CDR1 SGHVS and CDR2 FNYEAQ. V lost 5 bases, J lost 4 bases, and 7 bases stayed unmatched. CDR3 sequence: CASSRSGTGYNEQFF. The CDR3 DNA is TGTGCCAGCAGCCGATCCGGGACAGGATACAATGAGCAGTTCTTC.